This T cell receptor (beta chain) stems from a study of shared clonotypes between healthy human individuals. Sequenced by immunoSEQ multiplex PCR; TCRdb stores in-frame clones only, minus some. The repertoire holds 2 million to 2.5 million clones, with 90% to 96% as singletons. The CDR3 has 14 amino acids. Germline V gene sequence: CDR1 KGHSH, CDR2 LQKENI. The V end lost 4 bases, the J end lost 6 bases, and 16 bases lay between the germline ends. The rearrangement joins TRBV18 to TRBJ2-7, with a possible D match to TRBD1 (6 bases). Sequencing was carried out using naive CD4+ T cells sorted from blood. Sample subset: CD45RA+ positively selected. The receptor was isolated from a man between 18 and 29 years old in good health. CDR3 in DNA: TGTGCCAGCTCACTCCTTCAGGACAGAGGCGAGCAGTACTTC. Protein product: CASSLLQDRGEQYF.